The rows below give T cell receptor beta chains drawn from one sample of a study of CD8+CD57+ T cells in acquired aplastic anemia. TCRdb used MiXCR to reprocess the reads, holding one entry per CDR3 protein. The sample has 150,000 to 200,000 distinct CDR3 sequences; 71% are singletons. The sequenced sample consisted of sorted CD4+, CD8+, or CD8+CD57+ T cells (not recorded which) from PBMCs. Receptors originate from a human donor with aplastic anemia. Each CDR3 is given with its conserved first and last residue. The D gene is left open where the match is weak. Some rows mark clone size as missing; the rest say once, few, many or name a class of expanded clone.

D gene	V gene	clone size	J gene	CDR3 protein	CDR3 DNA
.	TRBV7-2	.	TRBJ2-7	CASSSTGYYEQYF	TGTGCCAGCAGCTCTACAGGCTACTACGAGCAGTACTTC
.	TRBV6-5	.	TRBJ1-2	CASTSRQELYGYTF	TGTGCCAGCACTTCCCGGCAGGAGCTTTATGGCTACACCTTC
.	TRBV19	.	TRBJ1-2	CASSADSRHGYTF	TGTGCCAGTAGTGCAGACAGCCGGCATGGCTACACCTTC
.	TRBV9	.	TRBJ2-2	CASSVSGLNTGELFF	TGTGCCAGCAGCGTCTCCGGGTTGAACACCGGGGAGCTGTTTTTT
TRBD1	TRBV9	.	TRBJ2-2	CASYSRDRNTGELFF	TGTGCCAGCTACAGCCGGGACAGGAACACCGGGGAGCTGTTTTTT
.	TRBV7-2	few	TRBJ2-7	CASRYAQDGTYEQYF	TGTGCCAGCAGGTACGCGCAGGACGGGACCTACGAGCAGTACTTC
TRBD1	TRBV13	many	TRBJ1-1	CASSLVGTGVNTEAFF	TGTGCCAGCAGCTTAGTCGGGACAGGGGTGAACACTGAAGCTTTCTTT
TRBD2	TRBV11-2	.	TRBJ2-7	CASSLEGLASTYEQYF	TGTGCCAGCAGCTTAGAGGGACTAGCGTCCACCTACGAGCAGTACTTC
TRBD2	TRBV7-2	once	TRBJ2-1	CASRKTSGGRKFF	TGTGCCAGTAGAAAGACTAGCGGGGGGAGAAAGTTCTTC
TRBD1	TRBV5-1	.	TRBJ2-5	CASSLVQGDEETQYF	TGTGCCAGCAGCTTAGTTCAGGGGGACGAAGAGACCCAGTACTTC
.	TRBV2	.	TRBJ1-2	CASSEFVANGYTF	TGTGCCAGCAGTGAGTTCGTAGCGAATGGCTACACCTTC
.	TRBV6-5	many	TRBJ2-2	CASSYESAGELFF	TGTGCCAGCAGTTACGAGTCGGCCGGGGAGCTGTTTTTT
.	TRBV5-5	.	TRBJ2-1	CASSLESDVDEQFF	TGTGCCAGCAGCTTGGAGAGCGACGTTGATGAGCAGTTCTTC
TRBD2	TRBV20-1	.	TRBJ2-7	CSARGTSDEQYF	TGCAGTGCTAGGGGGACTAGCGACGAGCAGTACTTC
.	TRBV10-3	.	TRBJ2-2	CAISESEGGAMNTGELFF	TGTGCCATCAGTGAGTCTGAAGGCGGGGCGATGAACACCGGGGAGCTGTTTTTT
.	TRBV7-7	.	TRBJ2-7	CASSFTLVREEQYF	TGTGCTAGCAGCTTCACCCTAGTAAGGGAGGAGCAGTACTTC
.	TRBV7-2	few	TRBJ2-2	CASSLALWAGELFF	TGTGCCAGCAGCTTAGCGCTGTGGGCCGGGGAGCTGTTTTTT
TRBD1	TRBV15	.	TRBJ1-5	CATNPTGSSNQPQRF	TGTGCCACCAACCCGACAGGGAGTAGCAATCAGCCCCAGCGTTTT
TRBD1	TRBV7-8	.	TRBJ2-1	CASSLGSRTGRNEQFF	TGTGCCAGCAGCTTAGGAAGTAGGACAGGGAGGAATGAGCAGTTCTTC
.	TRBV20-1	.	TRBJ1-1	CSAPQTSNTEASF	TGCAGTGCTCCTCAAACGTCGAACACTGAAGCTTCCTTT
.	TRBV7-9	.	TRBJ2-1	CASSSPRSSPSSNEQFF	TGTGCCAGCAGCTCCCCCCGCTCCTCACCCAGTTCCAATGAGCAGTTCTTC
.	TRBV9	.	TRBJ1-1	CASSVGGSEAFF	TGTGCCAGCAGCGTAGGAGGGAGTGAAGCTTTCTTT
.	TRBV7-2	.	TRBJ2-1	CASRGVFYNEQFF	TGTGCCAGCAGAGGTGTCTTCTACAATGAGCAGTTCTTC
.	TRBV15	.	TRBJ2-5	CATSRVDGRGKTQYF	TGTGCCACCAGCAGAGTTGACGGAAGGGGGAAAACCCAGTACTTC
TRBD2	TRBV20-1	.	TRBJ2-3	CSARDILTGGFGDTQYF	TGCAGTGCCAGAGATATACTAACGGGAGGGTTCGGAGATACGCAGTATTTT
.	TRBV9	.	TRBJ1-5	CASKGKNQRWQPQHF	TGTGCCAGCAAAGGTAAAAACCAAAGGTGGCAGCCCCAGCATTTT
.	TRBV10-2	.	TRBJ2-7	CASRSQVDLYEQYF	TGCGCCAGCAGGTCTCAGGTCGACCTCTACGAGCAGTACTTC
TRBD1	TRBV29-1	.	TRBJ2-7	CSVEVAGQGVTYEQYF	TGCAGCGTTGAAGTAGCTGGACAGGGGGTCACCTACGAGCAGTACTTC
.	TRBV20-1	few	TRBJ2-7	CSGISHTYEQYF	TGCAGTGGGATATCACACACCTACGAGCAGTACTTC
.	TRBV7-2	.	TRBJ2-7	CASSRDFTYEQYF	TGTGCCAGCAGCCGGGACTTCACCTACGAGCAGTACTTC
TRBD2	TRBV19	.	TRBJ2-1	CASSYIPFGGGSSNEQFF	TGTGCCAGCAGTTATATTCCCTTCGGCGGGGGATCGTCTAATGAGCAGTTCTTC
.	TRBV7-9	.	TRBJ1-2	CASTVRDYYTF	TGTGCCAGCACCGTCCGGGACTATTACACCTTC
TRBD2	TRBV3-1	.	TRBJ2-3	CASSASGRGTDTQYF	TGTGCCAGCAGCGCCAGCGGGAGAGGTACAGATACGCAGTATTTT
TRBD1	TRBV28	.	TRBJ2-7	CASSLGQGDIYEQYF	TGTGCCAGCAGTTTAGGACAGGGGGATATCTACGAGCAGTACTTC
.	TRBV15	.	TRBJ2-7	CATSRDVKGGRDEQYF	TGTGCCACCAGCAGAGATGTCAAGGGGGGCAGAGACGAGCAGTACTTC
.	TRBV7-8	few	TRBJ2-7	CASSRDTSYEQYF	TGTGCCAGCAGTCGGGACACCTCCTACGAGCAGTACTTC
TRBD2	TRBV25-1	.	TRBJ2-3	CASSEGRDTDTQYF	TGTGCCAGCAGTGAAGGGAGGGATACAGATACGCAGTATTTT
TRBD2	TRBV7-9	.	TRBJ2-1	CASSTTSGSSYNEQFF	TGTGCCAGCAGCACAACTAGCGGAAGCTCCTACAATGAGCAGTTCTTC
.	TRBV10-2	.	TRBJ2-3	CASTPNGAPKDTQYF	TGCGCCAGCACTCCGAACGGAGCACCTAAAGATACGCAGTATTTT
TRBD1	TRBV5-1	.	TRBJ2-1	CASSIVMGTENNEQFF	TGCGCCAGCAGCATAGTTATGGGGACAGAGAACAATGAGCAGTTCTTC
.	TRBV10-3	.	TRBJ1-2	CAISVSGYKDGYTF	TGTGCCATCAGTGTTTCGGGTTATAAGGATGGCTACACCTTC
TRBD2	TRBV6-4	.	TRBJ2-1	CASSDSGTSGDTGEQFF	TGTGCCAGCAGTGACTCGGGGACTAGCGGGGACACCGGGGAGCAGTTCTTC
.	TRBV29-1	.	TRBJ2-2	CSVDTGSAGELFF	TGCAGCGTTGATACGGGGTCTGCCGGGGAGCTGTTTTTT
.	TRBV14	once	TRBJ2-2	CASSQVGPNTGELFF	TGTGCCAGCAGCCAAGTTGGTCCGAACACCGGGGAGCTGTTTTTT
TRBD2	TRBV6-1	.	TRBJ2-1	CASSTASGGPYNEQFF	TGTGCCAGCAGTACGGCTAGCGGGGGGCCCTACAATGAGCAGTTCTTC
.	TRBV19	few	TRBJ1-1	CASSPRQNTEAFF	TGTGCCAGTAGTCCGCGACAGAACACTGAAGCTTTCTTT
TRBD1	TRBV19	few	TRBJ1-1	CASVRDRHQGTEAFF	TGTGCCAGTGTACGGGACAGGCATCAGGGCACTGAAGCTTTCTTT
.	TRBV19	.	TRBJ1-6	CASSILSWGGNSPLHF	TGTGCCAGTAGTATCCTTTCCTGGGGTGGTAATTCACCCCTCCACTTT
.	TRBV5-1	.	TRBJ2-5	CASSLEGLGETQYF	TGCGCCAGCAGCTTGGAAGGGTTGGGGGAGACCCAGTACTTC
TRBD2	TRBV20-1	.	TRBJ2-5	CSAREMGGPQYF	TGCAGTGCTAGAGAGATGGGAGGGCCCCAGTACTTC
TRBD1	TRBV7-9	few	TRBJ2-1	CASKHGTGLSEQFF	TGTGCCAGTAAACACGGGACAGGGTTGAGTGAGCAGTTCTTC